This TCR beta chain was identified during a study of T cell repertoires in cytomegalovirus infection. Background on the study: CMV infection and matching HLA type were both indicated by public TCR beta signatures. Study-level findings and limits: There were HLA-C-restricted CMV-specific TCR beta clonotypes dominating the ex vivo response.

TCRdb reprocessed the reads with MiXCR, giving one entry per CDR3 protein. This sample carries around 490,000 distinct CDR3 sequences, about 26% of them seen once, and the ten largest clones take less than 15%. A word on this clonotype: Its cognate antigen is unknown.

CDR1 and CDR2 from the germline V gene are SGHRS and YFSETQ. This CDR3 contains 14 residues. V shed 2 bases and J shed 6 bases, with 12 bases lying between them. V gene TRBV5-1 combines with J gene TRBJ2-1; D is unresolved. This clonotype was sampled from a human donor in good health (CMV status not recorded). Some clones in this sample may be carry-over from other donors' samples. The material sequenced was PBMCs. CDR3 amino acids: CASSFQSATNEQFF. CDR3 bases: TGCGCCAGCAGCTTCCAGAGCGCGACCAATGAGCAGTTCTTC.